The 21 T cell receptor beta chains below were found in one sample sequenced in a study of shared clonotypes between healthy human individuals. Using immunoSEQ multiplex PCR, the repertoire was profiled, and TCRdb retains in-frame clones only, with some absent. The data show some 470,000 clones, about three quarters seen once. Material: PBMCs. The receptors originated from a woman aged 40 to 49 in good health. Some clones in this sample may be carry-over from other donors' samples.

This clone came up many times. This chain links TRBV10-3 with TRBJ2-2, with 7 positions matching TRBD1. Germline-derived CDR1 and CDR2 are ENHRY and SYGVKD. V gave up 0 bases and J gave up 5 bases; unmatched junction bases: 6. The CDR3 is 16 amino acids. The CDR3 loop reads CAISESPGQQTGELFF. The CDR3 bases are TGTGCCATCAGTGAGTCACCGGGACAGCAGACCGGGGAGCTGTTTTTT.

V is TRBV6-4 and J is TRBJ1-1; D possibly corresponds to TRBD1 (6 bases). Trimming removed 7 bases at V and 0 bases at J, with 15 bases between. This CDR3 spans 15 amino acids. The germline CDR1 and CDR2 sequences are MRHNA and SNTAGT. In nucleotides, the CDR3 is TGTGCCAGCAAACCACAGGGATGGGTGAACACTGAAGCTTTCTTT. It specifies CASKPQGWVNTEAFF.

The V call is TRBV7-3, the J call TRBJ2-3; D is unresolved. Germline loops: CDR1 SGHTA, CDR2 FQGTGA. CDR3 length: 15 amino acids. The ends were cut back, 5 bases at V and 0 bases at J, with 12 bases in the middle. The CDR3 is CASSLDHASTDTQYF. The CDR3, as DNA: TGTGCCAGCAGCCTGGACCATGCTAGCACAGATACGCAGTATTTT.

The CDR3 nucleotides read TGTGCCAGCGGGGCGGGGTTGGGTTCCTACGAGCAGTACTTC. This gives the protein CASGAGLGSYEQYF. This rearrangement joins TRBV27 to TRBJ2-5, with D tentatively TRBD2 (6 bases). The J call is in doubt because the DNA end fits TRBJ2-7 better. Per the germline V gene, CDR1 is MNHEY and CDR2 is SMNVEV (reference sequence). The CDR3 totals 14 residues.

V and J are TRBV19 and TRBJ1-5, with 8 bases fitting TRBD1. Germline trimming cut 5 bases from V and 2 bases from J; bases unmatched to any gene: 8. This CDR3 is built from 16 residues. CDR1 is LNHDA and CDR2 is SQIVND in the germline V gene (reference sequence). CDR3 in amino acids: CASSDRQGFGNQPQHF. The DNA for the CDR3 is TGTGCCAGTAGTGATCGACAGGGGTTCGGCAATCAGCCCCAGCATTTT.

This chain's CDR3 is CASSLTGEGAEAFF. The CDR3, as DNA: TGTGCCAGCAGTTTGACAGGTGAAGGCGCTGAAGCTTTCTTT. This rearrangement joins TRBV28 to TRBJ1-1, with D perhaps matching TRBD1 (6 bases). V lost 3 bases and J lost 6, with 14 bases in between. The CDR3 has 14 residues. Germline V CDR1 and CDR2: MDHEN, SYDVKM.

The chain joins TRBV6-1 to TRBJ2-7; no definite D call. CDR1 is MNHNS, CDR2 SASEGT, per germline. CDR3 size: 12 residues. The V gene lost 8 bases and the J gene lost 2 bases, with 10 bases spanning the gap. CDR3 amino acids: CASDGGTYEQYF. The CDR3 region has the DNA TGTGCCAGCGACGGCGGAACCTACGAGCAGTACTTC.

V usage is TRBV9 and J usage is TRBJ1-3; D perhaps matches TRBD1 (5 bases). The CDR3 length is 14 residues. V was pared by 0 bases and J by 2 bases, with 6 bases between. CDR1 is SGDLS and CDR2 is YYNGEE in the germline V gene. The CDR3 region has the DNA TGTGCCAGCAGCGTAGCAGGGACTGGAAACACCATATATTTT. It is translated as CASSVAGTGNTIYF.

The rearrangement joins TRBV7-8 to TRBJ1-1; possible D gene TRBD1, 6 bases. The CDR3 runs 15 residues. Germline CDR1 and CDR2: SGHVS and FQNEAQ. Trimming stripped 2 bases from V and 6 bases from J, with 16 bases between. Here the CDR3 DNA reads TGTGCCAGCAGCTTAAATGCAGGGGTTGTGCCTGAAGCTTTCTTT. This encodes CASSLNAGVVPEAFF.

This rearrangement joins TRBV11-2 to TRBJ2-2; D not resolved. The CDR3 has 13 residues. CDR1 is SGHAT and CDR2 is FQNNGV in the germline V gene. V lost 1 base to trimming and J lost 6 bases, with 6 bases between them. The CDR3 DNA sequence: TGTGCCAGCAGCTTAGTAGATGCCGGGGAGCTGTTTTTT. Its translation is CASSLVDAGELFF.

The J gene is TRBJ1-1, the V gene TRBV7-9; maybe TRBD1 (5 bases). Germline lookup yields CDR1 SEHNR and CDR2 FQNEAQ (reference sequence). The ends were cut back, 0 bases at V and 5 bases at J, with 7 bases in the middle. There are 13 residues in the CDR3. CDR3 sequence (DNA): TGTGCCAGCAGCTTAGCCCAGGGAACTGAAGCTTTCTTT. The encoded protein is CASSLAQGTEAFF.

The chain links TRBV7-2 to TRBJ2-1; D is undetermined. CDR1 is SGHTA, CDR2 FQGNSA, per germline. The CDR3 loop spans 15 amino acids. V lost 8 bases, J lost 0 bases, and 14 bases lay in between. The CDR3 DNA is TGTGCCAGCGGCCGAATAGCAGACTCCTACAATGAGCAGTTCTTC. It yields the protein CASGRIADSYNEQFF.

CDR3 sequence: CASSSALRGRGYTF. In DNA, the CDR3 is TGTGCCAGCAGTTCCGCCCTCAGGGGGAGGGGCTACACCTTC. This rearrangement joins TRBV28 to TRBJ1-2; TRBD1 matches at 7 bases. The V and J ends lost 4 bases and 8 bases, in that order; junction bases with no gene match: 10. This CDR3 has 14 amino acids. CDR1 MDHEN and CDR2 SYDVKM come from the germline V gene.

In regard to this clone: One end of the junction does not line up with germline, which may come from a read error. J is TRBJ2-7 and V is TRBV27; 8 nucleotides line up with TRBD1. This CDR3 spans 17 amino acids. CDR1 is MNHEY and CDR2 is SMNVEV in the germline V gene (reference sequence). The CDR3 nucleotides read TGTGCCAGCAGTTACTTAGGTGGGACAGGCAATTCCTACGAGCAGCACTTC. Translation gives CASSYLGGTGNSYEQHF.

The chain links TRBV15 to TRBJ2-5; no clear D. V dropped 5 bases and J dropped 0 bases, with 7 bases sitting between them. From germline, CDR1 is LNHNV and CDR2 YYDKDF (reference sequence). This CDR3 has 13 residues. CDR3 nucleotide sequence: TGTGCCACCAGCCCCGTATACCAAGAGACCCAGTACTTC. Translating gives CATSPVYQETQYF. Based on the CDR3 plus reference TRBV15 and TRBJ2-5, the full variable domain is DAMVIQNPRYQVTQFGKPVTLSCSQTLNHNVMYWYQQKSSQAPKLLFHYYDKDFNNEADTPDNFQSRRPNTSFCFLDIRSPGLGDTAMYLCATSPVYQETQYFGPGTRLLVL.

The chain combines TRBV5-1 with TRBJ2-1; D remains ambiguous. V was clipped by 4 bases and J by 3 bases, with 20 bases between them. In germline, CDR1 is SGHRS, CDR2 YFSETQ. CDR3 size: 17 residues. The DNA of the CDR3 is TGCGCCAGCAGCCCGTCCGGCCTAGAGACCTTCTACAATGAGCAGTTCTTC. This translates into CASSPSGLETFYNEQFF.

This clone was counted once. This chain joins TRBV4-2 and TRBJ2-1; perhaps D is TRBD1 or TRBD2 (5 bases each). CDR1 is LGHNA and CDR2 is YNFKEQ in the germline V gene. V lost 0 bases and J 5 bases, leaving 8 bases between the germline ends. This CDR3 has 14 residues. In DNA form, the CDR3 reads TGTGCCAGCAGCCAAGACGGGACCAACAATGAGCAGTTCTTC. Amino acid sequence: CASSQDGTNNEQFF.

The genes are TRBV4-3 and TRBJ2-5; tentative D call: TRBD2 (5 bases). The germline V and J ends were trimmed by 0 bases and 0 bases, with 11 bases remaining between them. CDR1 and CDR2 from the germline V gene are LGHNA and YSLEER. The CDR3 sequence is 16 residues long. Here the CDR3 DNA reads TGCGCCAGCAGCCAAGATTGGACTTCGTACCAAGAGACCCAGTACTTC. Protein sequence: CASSQDWTSYQETQYF.

V usage is TRBV7-9 and J usage is TRBJ1-2; TRBD1 is a possible D gene (5 bases). With 6 bases removed from V and 8 bases from J, the gap between germline ends came to 22 bases. The CDR3 totals 15 residues. In germline, CDR1 is SEHNR, CDR2 FQNEAQ (reference sequence). The CDR3 DNA is TGTGCCAGCAGTCCAGCGGGAGGGGCCGCAGGGGGCTACACCTTC. It codes for CASSPAGGAAGGYTF.

This clone was counted a single time. The V and J genes are TRBV6-1 and TRBJ2-7, with D possibly matching TRBD1 (5 bases). Looked up from germline, CDR1 is MNHNS and CDR2 is SASEGT. CDR3 length: 13 amino acids. V was pared by 5 bases and J by 3 bases, with 11 bases between. The CDR3 protein is CASSTQGFYEQYF. The CDR3 bases are TGTGCCAGCAGTACCCAGGGTTTCTACGAGCAGTACTTC.

As to this clone: A much larger clone sits a single nucleotide away, making a read error possible. This chain links TRBV7-9 with TRBJ2-2; TRBD2 matches 7 bases. CDR1 is SEHNR and CDR2 is FQNEAQ in the germline V gene (reference sequence). The CDR3 spans 15 residues. V was pared by 7 bases and J by 2 bases, with 7 bases of the junction left unmatched. The CDR3 loop reads CASISLAPNTGELFF. CDR3 nucleotides: TGTGCCAGCATCTCACTAGCGCCAAACACCGGGGAGCTGTTTTTT.